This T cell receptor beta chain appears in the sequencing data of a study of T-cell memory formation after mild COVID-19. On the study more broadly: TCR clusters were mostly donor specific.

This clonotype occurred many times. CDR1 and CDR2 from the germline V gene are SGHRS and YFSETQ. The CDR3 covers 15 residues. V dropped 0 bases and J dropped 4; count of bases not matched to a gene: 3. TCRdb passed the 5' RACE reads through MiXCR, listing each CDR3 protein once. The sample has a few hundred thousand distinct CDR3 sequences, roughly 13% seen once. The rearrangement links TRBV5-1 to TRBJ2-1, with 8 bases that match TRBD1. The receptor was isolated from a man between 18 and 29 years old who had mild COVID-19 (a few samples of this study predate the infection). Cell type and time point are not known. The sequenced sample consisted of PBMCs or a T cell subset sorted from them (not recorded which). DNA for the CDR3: TGCGCCAGCAGCTTGGGACAGGGGCTATACAATGAGCAGTTCTTC. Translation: CASSLGQGLYNEQFF.